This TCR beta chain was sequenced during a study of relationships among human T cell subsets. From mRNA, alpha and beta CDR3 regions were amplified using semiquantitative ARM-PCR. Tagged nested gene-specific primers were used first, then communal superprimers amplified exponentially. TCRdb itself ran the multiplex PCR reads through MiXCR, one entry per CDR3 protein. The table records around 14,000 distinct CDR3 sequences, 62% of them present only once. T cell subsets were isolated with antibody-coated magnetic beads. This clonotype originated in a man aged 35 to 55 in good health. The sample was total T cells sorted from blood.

DNA of the CDR3: TGTGCCAGCAGCTTAGGGCTAGCGATCGAGCAGTACTTC. It is translated as CASSLGLAIEQYF. This chain uses TRBV5-4 with TRBJ2-7; a possible D gene is TRBD2 (6 bases). V lost 2 bases to trimming and J lost 6 bases, with 12 bases between them. Germline CDR1 is SGHNT and CDR2 is YYREEE (reference sequence). This CDR3 comprises 13 residues.